The clone carrying this T cell receptor (beta chain) has a handful of counts. No antigen is known for it. This sample is drawn from a study of T cells in localized non-small cell lung cancer. Measured with immunoSEQ multiplex PCR; TCRdb has only the in-frame clones, and not every one. The repertoire includes under 20,000 clones, approximately 89% of them detected once, and 25% to 30% sits in the top ten. General study points: In adjacent lung appeared a median 57 of the top 100 tumor clones.

The germline V gene has CDR1 SGHVS and CDR2 FNYEAQ. V shed 5 bases and J shed 10 bases, with 14 bases lying between them. This CDR3 contains 12 residues. Material: peripheral blood mononuclear cells, obtained before any cancer treatment. This clonotype was obtained from a male donor at least 60 years old with stage II lung adenocarcinoma. The rearrangement uses TRBV7-6 and TRBJ1-1, with D possibly matching TRBD1 (6 bases). The CDR3 DNA is TGTGCCAGCAGCCACGGCGGGGGGCGAGCTTTCTTT. Translating gives CASSHGGGRAFF.